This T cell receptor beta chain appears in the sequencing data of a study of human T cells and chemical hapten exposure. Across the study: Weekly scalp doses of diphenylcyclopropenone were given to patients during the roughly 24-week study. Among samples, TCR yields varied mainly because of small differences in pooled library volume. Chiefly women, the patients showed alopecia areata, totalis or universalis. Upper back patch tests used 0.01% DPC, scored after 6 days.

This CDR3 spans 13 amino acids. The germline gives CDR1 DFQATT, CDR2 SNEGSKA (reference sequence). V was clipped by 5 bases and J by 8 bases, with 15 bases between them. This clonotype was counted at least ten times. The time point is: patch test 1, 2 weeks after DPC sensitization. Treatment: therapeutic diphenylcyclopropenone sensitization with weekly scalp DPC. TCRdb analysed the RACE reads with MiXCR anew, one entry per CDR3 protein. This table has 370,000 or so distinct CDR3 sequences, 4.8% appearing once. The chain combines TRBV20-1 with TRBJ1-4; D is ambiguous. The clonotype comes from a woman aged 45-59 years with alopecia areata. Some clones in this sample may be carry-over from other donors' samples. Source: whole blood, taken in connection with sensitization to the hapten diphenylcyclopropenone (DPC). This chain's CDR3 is CSAGGFFGEKLFF. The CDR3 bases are TGCAGTGCTGGAGGGTTCTTTGGGGAAAAACTGTTTTTT.